This TCR beta chain came from a study of blood T cell repertoires in COVID-19. The overall study: T cells, B-cell-depleted T cells, or PBMCs supplied cDNA or gDNA.

Germline CDR1 and CDR2: SGHKS and YYEKEE (reference sequence). V gave up 3 bases and J gave up 4 bases; unmatched junction bases: 3. The CDR3 covers 15 residues. Here immunoSEQ multiplex PCR was the method, and the copy in TCRdb shows in-frame clones only, minus some. Here the sample spans around 430,000 clones, roughly 88% being singletons. Sequences were obtained from peripheral blood. The chain couples TRBV5-5 to TRBJ2-5; 13 nucleotides match TRBD2. The source of this sequence is a woman aged 50 to 60 with COVID-19, enrolled during active disease. CDR3 DNA: TGTGCCAGCAGCTACGGGACTAGCGGGGTAGAGACCCAGTACTTC. It is translated as CASSYGTSGVETQYF.